This passage covers 14 T cell receptor beta chains from one sample sequenced in a study of T cell changes during pregnancy in multiple sclerosis. Method: immunoSEQ multiplex PCR; TCRdb's copy keeps in-frame clones and lacks some. The table records over 55,000 clones, 85% to 90% of them present only once. Specimen: peripheral blood, collected after pregnancy. These receptors came from a female donor in good health, enrolled as a control in a pregnancy study.

This clone was observed a few times. The J gene is TRBJ1-2, the V gene TRBV6-5, with D possibly being TRBD1 (6 bases). The germline gives CDR1 MNHEY, CDR2 SVGAGI. Trimming pared 6 bases from V and 8 bases from J, leaving 13 bases between. This CDR3 has 12 residues. DNA of the CDR3: TGTGCCAGCAGCCCACAGGGTTCCGGCTACACCTTC. It encodes CASSPQGSGYTF.

The chain employs TRBV5-4 and TRBJ1-1; 9 nucleotides match TRBD1. CDR1 SGHNT and CDR2 YYREEE come from the germline V gene (reference sequence). This CDR3 region has 13 residues. J was trimmed by 4 bases and V by 4 bases; bases with no gene match: 2. The CDR3 coding sequence is TGTGCCAGCAGCGCGACAGGGGGCACTGAAGCTTTCTTT. Its translation is CASSATGGTEAFF.

The chain links TRBV15 to TRBJ1-3, with D possibly TRBD1 on 6 matching bases. Trimming took 2 bases from V and 4 from J, leaving 12 bases between them. The CDR3 consists of 15 residues. The germline V gene encodes CDR1 LNHNV and CDR2 YYDKDF (reference sequence). CDR3 nucleotides: TGTGCCACCAGCAGAAGGACAGATCTGGGAAACACCATATATTTT. Translated: CATSRRTDLGNTIYF.

The chain combines TRBV6-5 with TRBJ2-1, with TRBD1 as a possible D gene (5 bases). V was shortened by 1 base and J by 4 bases, with 11 bases between the two germline ends. The length of the CDR3 is 15 residues. From germline, CDR1 is MNHEY and CDR2 SVGAGI. CDR3 coding DNA: TGTGCCAGCAGTTACTATAGGGCAGGGTACAATGAGCAGTTCTTC. Translated: CASSYYRAGYNEQFF.

The V call is TRBV6-1, the J call TRBJ2-5; 9 nucleotides line up with TRBD1. V dropped 6 bases and J dropped 5; count of bases not matched to a gene: 7. This CDR3 spans 14 amino acids. Germline loops: CDR1 MNHNS, CDR2 SASEGT. The DNA for the CDR3 is TGTGCCAGCAGGGCACAGGGGGCCTCCGAGACCCAGTACTTC. It yields the protein CASRAQGASETQYF.

The CDR3 sequence: CASSGPLGGAALSTIYF. Here the CDR3 DNA reads TGTGCCAGCAGCGGACCGCTCGGTGGGGCGGCTTTAAGCACCATATATTTT. The chain has TRBV5-5 and TRBJ1-3; weak D call: TRBD1 (5 bases). This CDR3 region has 17 residues. The V end was cut by 4 bases, the J end by 9 bases, with 26 bases between. Germline V gene lookup returns CDR1 SGHKS and CDR2 YYEKEE (reference sequence).

CDR3 bases: TGCGCCAGCAAGGAGGGGCCCCAGCAGGGCGATGCTTTCTTT. Translating it yields CASKEGPQQGDAFF. The rearrangement uses TRBV5-1 and TRBJ1-1; TRBD1 might be the D (5 bases). V was clipped by 6 bases and J by 11 bases, with 23 bases between them. CDR1 SGHRS and CDR2 YFSETQ come from the germline V gene. CDR3 length: 14 residues. The whole variable domain, remainder taken from reference TRBV5-1 and TRBJ1-1, is KAGVTQTPRYLIKTRGQQVTLSCSPISGHRSVSWYQQTPGQGLQFLFEYFSETQRNKGNFPGRFSGRQFSNSRSEMNVSTLELGDSALYLCASKEGPQQGDAFFGQGTRLTVV.

This chain joins TRBV4-2 and TRBJ2-5; D is possibly TRBD2 (7 bases). CDR1 is LGHNA, CDR2 YNFKEQ, per germline. Trimming left V 8 bases short and J 4 bases short, with 17 bases between. CDR3 length: 14 residues. CDR3 protein: CASGGGGGGETQYF. As DNA, the CDR3 is TGTGCCAGCGGGGGGGGCGGTGGAGGAGAGACCCAGTACTTC.

The chain carries TRBV5-1 and TRBJ1-3; no reliable D call. The germline V gene has CDR1 SGHRS and CDR2 YFSETQ. There are 15 residues in the CDR3. The germline V and J ends were trimmed by 0 bases and 4 bases, with 11 bases remaining between them. The CDR3 DNA is TGCGCCAGCAGCTTGGACTATGATCCCGGAAACACCATATATTTT. Its translation: CASSLDYDPGNTIYF.

The chain combines TRBV6-1 with TRBJ2-7; D is unresolved. Germline V gives CDR1 MNHNS, CDR2 SASEGT. V lost 7 bases and J 1 base, leaving 8 bases between the germline ends. The CDR3 runs to 12 residues. The chain's CDR3 is CASKLLSYEQYF. The CDR3, as DNA: TGTGCCAGCAAGTTGCTATCCTACGAGCAGTACTTC.

The chain uses TRBV29-1 and TRBJ1-1; 7 bases fit TRBD1. CDR1 and CDR2 from the germline V gene are SQVTM and ANQGSEA. This CDR3 contains 13 residues. J lost 1 base, V lost 4 bases, and 3 bases had no gene match. The CDR3 coding sequence is TGCAGCGTTGTGGGACAGTGGAACACTGAAGCTTTCTTT. Its protein is CSVVGQWNTEAFF.

The chain is built from TRBV19 and TRBJ2-2; 7 bases agree with TRBD2. The CDR3 consists of 16 residues. Germline assignment: CDR1 LNHDA and CDR2 SQIVND (reference sequence). J gave up 3 bases and V 6 bases, and 10 bases lay outside the gene matches. The CDR3 coding sequence is TGTGCCAGTAGCAGACCTAGCGGCTCGGACACCGGGGAGCTGTTTTTT. This translates into CASSRPSGSDTGELFF. The entire variable domain, with the rest obtained from reference TRBV19 and TRBJ2-2, is as follows: DGGITQSPKYLFRKEGQNVTLSCEQNLNHDAMYWYRQDPGQGLRLIYYSQIVNDFQKGDIAEGYSVSREKKESFPLTVTSAQKNPTAFYLCASSRPSGSDTGELFFGEGSRLTVL.

This clone was counted a few times. This sequence joins TRBV5-1 and TRBJ1-1; TRBD1 is a possible D gene (6 bases). CDR1 is SGHRS, CDR2 YFSETQ, per germline. The germline V and J ends were trimmed by 0 bases and 0 bases, with 6 bases remaining between them. The CDR3 runs to 14 residues. The CDR3, as DNA: TGCGCCAGCAGCTTGGGACAGGTGAACACTGAAGCTTTCTTT. The encoded protein is CASSLGQVNTEAFF.

This clone has more than one count but fewer than ten. The gene calls are TRBV11-2 and TRBJ2-2; TRBD2 matches at 13 bases. V was clipped by 3 bases and J by 4 bases; unmatched bases: 5. Germline CDR1 and CDR2: SGHAT and FQNNGV. The CDR3 totals 17 residues. The CDR3 spells CASSLGGLAGRTGELFF. DNA for the CDR3: TGTGCCAGCAGCTTGGGGGGACTAGCGGGACGCACCGGGGAGCTGTTTTTT.